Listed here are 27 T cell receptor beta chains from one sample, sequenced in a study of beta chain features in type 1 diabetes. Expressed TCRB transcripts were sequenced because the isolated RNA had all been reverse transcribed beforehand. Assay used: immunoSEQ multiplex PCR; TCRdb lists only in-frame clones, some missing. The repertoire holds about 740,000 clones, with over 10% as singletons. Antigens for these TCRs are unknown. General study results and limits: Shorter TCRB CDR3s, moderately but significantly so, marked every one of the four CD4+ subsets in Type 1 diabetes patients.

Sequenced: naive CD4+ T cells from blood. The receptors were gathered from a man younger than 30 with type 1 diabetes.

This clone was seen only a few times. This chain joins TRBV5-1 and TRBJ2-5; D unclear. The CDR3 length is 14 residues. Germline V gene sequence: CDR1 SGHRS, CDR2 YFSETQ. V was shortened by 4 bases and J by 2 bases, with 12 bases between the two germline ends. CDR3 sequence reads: CASSPGQFQETQYF. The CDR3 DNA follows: TGCGCCAGCAGCCCGGGCCAATTTCAAGAGACCCAGTACTTC.

The CDR3 sequence is CASSDRTGGSDTQYF. The CDR3 region has the DNA TGCGCCAGCAGTGACAGGACAGGGGGGTCAGATACGCAGTATTTT. V is TRBV10-2 and J is TRBJ2-3, with 10 bases aligning to TRBD1. The junction had 4 bases not matched to a gene; V was cut back by 3 bases and J by 4 bases. The CDR3 has 15 amino acids. From germline, CDR1 is WSHSY and CDR2 SAAADI.

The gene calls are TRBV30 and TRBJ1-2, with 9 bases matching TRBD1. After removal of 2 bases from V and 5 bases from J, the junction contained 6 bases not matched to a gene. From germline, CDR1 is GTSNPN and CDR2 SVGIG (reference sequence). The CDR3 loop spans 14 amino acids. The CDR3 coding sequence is TGTGCCTGGAGTCCTATGACAGGGGGATATGGCTACACCTTC. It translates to CAWSPMTGGYGYTF.

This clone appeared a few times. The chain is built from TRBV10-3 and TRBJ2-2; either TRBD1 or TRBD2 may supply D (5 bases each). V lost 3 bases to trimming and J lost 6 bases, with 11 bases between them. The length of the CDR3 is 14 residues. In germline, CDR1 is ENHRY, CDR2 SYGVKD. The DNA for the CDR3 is TGTGCCATCAGTGAACAGGACTTCCCCGGGGAGCTGTTTTTT. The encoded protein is CAISEQDFPGELFF.

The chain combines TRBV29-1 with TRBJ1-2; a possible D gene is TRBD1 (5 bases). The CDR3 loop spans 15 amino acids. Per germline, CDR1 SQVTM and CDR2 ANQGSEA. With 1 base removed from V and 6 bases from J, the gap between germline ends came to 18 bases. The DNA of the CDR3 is TGCAGCGTTGAAGCCCGGGACGGTGCTCGGGATGGCTACACCTTC. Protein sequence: CSVEARDGARDGYTF.

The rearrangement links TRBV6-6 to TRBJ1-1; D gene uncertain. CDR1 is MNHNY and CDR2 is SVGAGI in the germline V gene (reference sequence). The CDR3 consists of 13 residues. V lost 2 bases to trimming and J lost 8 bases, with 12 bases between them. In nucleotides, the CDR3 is TGTGCCAGCAGTTACGCTACAGCTTCGGAAGCTTTCTTT. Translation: CASSYATASEAFF.

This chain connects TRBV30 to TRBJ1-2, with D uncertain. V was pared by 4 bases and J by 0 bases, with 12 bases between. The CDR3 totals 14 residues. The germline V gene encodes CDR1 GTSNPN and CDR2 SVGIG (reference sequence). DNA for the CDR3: TGTGCCTGGACCAGGACGCAAGCTAACTATGGCTACACCTTC. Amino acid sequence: CAWTRTQANYGYTF.

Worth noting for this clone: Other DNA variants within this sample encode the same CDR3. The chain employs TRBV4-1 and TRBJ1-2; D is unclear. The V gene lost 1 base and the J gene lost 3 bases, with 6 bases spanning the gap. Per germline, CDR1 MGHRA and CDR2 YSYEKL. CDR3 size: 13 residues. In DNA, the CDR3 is TGCGCCAGCAGCCAAGTTGGGGACTATGGCTACACCTTC. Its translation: CASSQVGDYGYTF.

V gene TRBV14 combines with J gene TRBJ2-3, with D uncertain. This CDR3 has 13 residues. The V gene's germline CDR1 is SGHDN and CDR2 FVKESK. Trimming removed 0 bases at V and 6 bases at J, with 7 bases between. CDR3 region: CASSQDLRDTQYF. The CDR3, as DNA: TGTGCCAGCAGCCAAGACCTGCGTGATACGCAGTATTTT.

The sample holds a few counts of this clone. The CDR3 DNA reads TGTGCCTCTATGCCCTCTATGAGGACCGGGGAGCTGTTTTTT. As protein: CASMPSMRTGELFF. The chain recombines TRBV30 with TRBJ2-2, with D unresolved. This CDR3 has 14 amino acids. V was pared by 7 bases and J by 5 bases, with 17 bases between. Germline CDR1 reads GTSNPN; CDR2 reads SVGIG (reference sequence).

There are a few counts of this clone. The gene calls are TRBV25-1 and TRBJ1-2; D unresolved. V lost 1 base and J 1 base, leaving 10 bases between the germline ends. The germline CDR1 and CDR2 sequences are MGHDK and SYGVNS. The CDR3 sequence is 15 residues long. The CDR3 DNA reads TGTGCCAGCAGTGAATTGGGCAGCGTTAACTATGGCTACACCTTC. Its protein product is CASSELGSVNYGYTF.

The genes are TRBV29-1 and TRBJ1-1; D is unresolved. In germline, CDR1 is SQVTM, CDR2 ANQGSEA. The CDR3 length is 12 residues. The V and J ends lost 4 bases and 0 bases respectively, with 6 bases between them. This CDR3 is CSVVKVNTEAFF. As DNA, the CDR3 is TGCAGCGTTGTTAAGGTGAACACTGAAGCTTTCTTT.

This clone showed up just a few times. The CDR3, as DNA: TGTGCCAGCAGCCCCGCGGCGTGGGGTAACACCATATATTTT. Translation gives CASSPAAWGNTIYF. This chain links TRBV11-2 with TRBJ1-3; D is unclear. The CDR3 runs to 14 residues. Germline CDR1 reads SGHAT; CDR2 reads FQNNGV. V was pared by 5 bases and J by 7 bases, with 15 bases between.

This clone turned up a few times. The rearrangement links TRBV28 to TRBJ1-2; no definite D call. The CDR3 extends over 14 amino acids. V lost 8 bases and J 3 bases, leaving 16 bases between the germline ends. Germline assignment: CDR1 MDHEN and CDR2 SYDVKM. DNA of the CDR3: TGTGCCAGCGGCATAGCGAGGTCTGACTATGGCTACACCTTC. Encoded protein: CASGIARSDYGYTF.

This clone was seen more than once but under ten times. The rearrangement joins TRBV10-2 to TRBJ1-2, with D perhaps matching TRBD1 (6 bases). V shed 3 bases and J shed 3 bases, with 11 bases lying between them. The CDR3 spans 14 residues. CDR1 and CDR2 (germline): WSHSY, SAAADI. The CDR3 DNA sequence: TGCGCCAGCAGTGAACGACAGGTCTACTATGGCTACACCTTC. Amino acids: CASSERQVYYGYTF.

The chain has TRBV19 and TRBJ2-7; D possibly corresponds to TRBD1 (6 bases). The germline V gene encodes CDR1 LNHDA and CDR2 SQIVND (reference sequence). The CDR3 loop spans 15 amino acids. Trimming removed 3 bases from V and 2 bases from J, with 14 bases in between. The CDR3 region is CASSIGQGYPYEQYF. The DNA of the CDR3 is TGTGCCAGTAGTATCGGGCAGGGGTACCCCTACGAGCAGTACTTC.

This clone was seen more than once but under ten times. The CDR3 reads CASSVGGDVDGYTF. CDR3 nucleotide sequence: TGTGCCAGCAGTGTGGGGGGCGACGTTGATGGCTACACCTTC. V usage is TRBV25-1 and J usage is TRBJ1-2, with D perhaps matching TRBD1 (6 bases). The V gene's germline CDR1 is MGHDK and CDR2 SYGVNS. V lost 4 bases to trimming and J lost 6 bases, with 15 bases between them. There are 14 residues in the CDR3.

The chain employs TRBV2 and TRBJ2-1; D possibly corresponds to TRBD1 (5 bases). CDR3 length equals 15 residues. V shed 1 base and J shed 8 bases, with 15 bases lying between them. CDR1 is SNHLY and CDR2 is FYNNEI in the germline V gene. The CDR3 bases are TGTGCCAGCAGTGAAGATGTGGAACAGGTGCATGAGCAGTTCTTC. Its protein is CASSEDVEQVHEQFF.

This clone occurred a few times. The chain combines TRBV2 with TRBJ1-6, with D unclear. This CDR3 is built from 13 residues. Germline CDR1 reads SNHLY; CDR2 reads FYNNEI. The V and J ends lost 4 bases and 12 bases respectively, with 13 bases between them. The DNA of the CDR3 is TGTGCCAGCAGTGGTGCCCTGGGCTTACCCCTCCACTTT. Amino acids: CASSGALGLPLHF.

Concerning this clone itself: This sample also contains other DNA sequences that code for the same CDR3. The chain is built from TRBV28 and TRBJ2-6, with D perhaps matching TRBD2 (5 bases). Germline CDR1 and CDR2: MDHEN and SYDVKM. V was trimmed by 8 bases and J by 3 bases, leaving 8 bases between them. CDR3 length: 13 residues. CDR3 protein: CASRRSGANVLTF. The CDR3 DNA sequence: TGTGCCAGCCGGAGGAGTGGGGCCAACGTCCTGACTTTC.

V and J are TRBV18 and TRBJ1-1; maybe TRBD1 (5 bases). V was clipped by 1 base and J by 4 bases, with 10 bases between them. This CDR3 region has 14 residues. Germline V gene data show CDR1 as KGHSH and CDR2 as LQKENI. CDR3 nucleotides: TGTGCCAGCTCACCACTGAGGGACGGCACTGAAGCTTTCTTT. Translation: CASSPLRDGTEAFF.

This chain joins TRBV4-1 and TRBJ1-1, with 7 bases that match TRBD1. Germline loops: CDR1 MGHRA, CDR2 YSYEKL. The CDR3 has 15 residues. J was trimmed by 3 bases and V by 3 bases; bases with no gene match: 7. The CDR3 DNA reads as TGCGCCAGCAGCCACATAGACAGGGATCACACTGAAGCTTTCTTT. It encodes CASSHIDRDHTEAFF.

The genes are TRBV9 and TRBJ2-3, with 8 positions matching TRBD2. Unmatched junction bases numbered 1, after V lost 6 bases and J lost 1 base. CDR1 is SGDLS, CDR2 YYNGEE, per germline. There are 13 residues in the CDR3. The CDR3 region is CASKTSGTDTQYF. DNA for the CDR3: TGTGCCAGCAAGACTAGCGGCACAGATACGCAGTATTTT.

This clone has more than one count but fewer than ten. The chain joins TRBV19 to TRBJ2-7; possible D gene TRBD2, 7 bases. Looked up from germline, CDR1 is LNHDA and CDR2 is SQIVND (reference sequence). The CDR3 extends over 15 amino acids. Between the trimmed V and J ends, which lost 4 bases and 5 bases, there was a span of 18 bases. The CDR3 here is CASSTTRGARDEQYF. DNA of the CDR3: TGTGCCAGTAGTACCACCCGGGGGGCCAGGGACGAGCAGTACTTC.

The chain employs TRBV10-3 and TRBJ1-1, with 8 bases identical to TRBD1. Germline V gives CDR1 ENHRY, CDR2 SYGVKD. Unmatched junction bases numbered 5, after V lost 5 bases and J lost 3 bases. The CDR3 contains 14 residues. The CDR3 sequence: CAISQGQGDTEAFF. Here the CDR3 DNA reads TGTGCCATCAGTCAAGGACAGGGTGACACTGAAGCTTTCTTT.

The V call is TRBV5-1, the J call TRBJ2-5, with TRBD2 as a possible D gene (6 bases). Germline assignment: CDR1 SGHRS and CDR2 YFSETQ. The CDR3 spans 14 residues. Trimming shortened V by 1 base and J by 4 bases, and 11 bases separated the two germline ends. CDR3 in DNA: TGCGCCAGCAGCTTGTCCCTAGCGTTAGAGACCCAGTACTTC. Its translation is CASSLSLALETQYF.

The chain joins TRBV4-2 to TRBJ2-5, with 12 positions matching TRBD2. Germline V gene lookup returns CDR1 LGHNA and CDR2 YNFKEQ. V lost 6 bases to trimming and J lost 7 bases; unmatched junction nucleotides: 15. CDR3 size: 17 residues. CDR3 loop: CASRDNILAGGTATQYF. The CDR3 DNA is TGTGCCAGCAGGGACAATATTCTAGCGGGGGGGACTGCGACCCAGTACTTC.